This T cell receptor (beta chain) was found in a study of shared clonotypes between healthy human individuals. CD4+ cells yielded CD45RA+ naive and CD45RA-negative memory subsets. Points on this clone: Antigen unknown.

Overall study findings and caveats: Between several donors, naive CD4 clonotypes were shared at a level of about 5%. Clonotype sharing levels among donors were expected to vary with sequencing depth.

The CDR3 contains 13 residues. Losses at the gene ends were 7 bases for V and 10 bases for J; bases not matched to a gene: 9. Germline V lookup: CDR1 SNHLY, CDR2 FYNNEI. TCRdb's copy holds only in-frame clones and misses some; the assay was immunoSEQ multiplex PCR. The sample lists approximately 2.4 million clones, under 97% occurring once. This TCR was recovered from a man aged 18 to 30 in good health. The chain is built from TRBV2 and TRBJ1-1; 10 positions agree with TRBD1. The sequencing sample was made of naive CD4+ T cells sorted from blood. Subset meaning: CD45RA+ positively selected. The chain's CDR3 is CASNPGTGAGAFF. The CDR3 nucleotides read TGTGCCAGCAACCCCGGGACAGGGGCAGGAGCTTTCTTT.